Listed below are T cell receptor beta chains from one sample, sequenced in a study of shared clonotypes between healthy human individuals. Assay: immunoSEQ multiplex PCR; the TCRdb copy retains only in-frame clones and omits some. The sample consists of approximately 500,000 clones, approximately 95% of them appearing once. Sequencing was performed on naive CD4+ T cells sorted from blood. The receptors come from a woman aged 25 to 39 in good health. CDR3s include the opening cysteine and the closing phenylalanine or tryptophan. A D gene is named only where the DNA matches it firmly. Some rows have no size entry. The others give once, few or many, or a class for an expanded clone.

CDR3: CASSHRGVHEQYF; DNA: TGTGCCAGCAGCCATAGGGGGGTCCACGAGCAGTACTTC; J: TRBJ2-7; V: TRBV27; size: -; D: -
CDR3: CASMERVSTDTQYF; DNA: TGTGCCAGCATGGAGCGGGTGAGCACAGATACGCAGTATTTT; J: TRBJ2-3; V: TRBV2; size: once; D: -
CDR3: CASSDGSTDTQYF; DNA: TGTGCCAGTAGTGACGGAAGCACAGATACGCAGTATTTT; J: TRBJ2-3; V: TRBV19; size: -; D: -
CDR3: CASRLAGYNEQFF; DNA: TGTGCCAGCAGACTAGCGGGGTACAATGAGCAGTTCTTC; J: TRBJ2-1; V: TRBV5-4; size: -; D: TRBD2
CDR3: CASSVVPGSYNEQFF; DNA: TGTGCCAGCAGCGTAGTCCCGGGCTCCTACAATGAGCAGTTCTTC; J: TRBJ2-1; V: TRBV9; size: -; D: -
CDR3: CASSLFPSEGGELFF; DNA: TGTGCCAGCAGTTTATTTCCCAGTGAAGGCGGGGAGCTGTTTTTT; J: TRBJ2-2; V: TRBV27; size: -; D: -
CDR3: CSYSGTENEQFF; DNA: TGCAGCTACTCCGGGACAGAAAATGAGCAGTTCTTC; J: TRBJ2-1; V: TRBV29-1; size: -; D: TRBD1
CDR3: CASSIGTGGTYEQYF; DNA: TGTGCCAGTAGTATCGGGACAGGGGGTACCTACGAGCAGTACTTC; J: TRBJ2-7; V: TRBV19; size: once; D: TRBD1
CDR3: CASSPTGVGTDTQYF; DNA: TGTGCCAGCAGTCCTACAGGGGTCGGCACAGATACGCAGTATTTT; J: TRBJ2-3; V: TRBV2; size: -; D: TRBD1
CDR3: CASSLFGLADYNEQFF; DNA: TGTGCCAGCAGCTTATTCGGACTAGCGGACTACAATGAGCAGTTCTTC; J: TRBJ2-1; V: TRBV7-8; size: -; D: TRBD2
CDR3: CASSYGRDSYEQYF; DNA: TGTGCCAGCAGTTACGGGAGGGACAGCTACGAGCAGTACTTC; J: TRBJ2-7; V: TRBV6-6; size: -; D: -
CDR3: CASSRGLAGGVSTDTQYF; DNA: TGCGCCAGCAGCAGGGGACTAGCGGGAGGAGTCAGCACAGATACGCAGTATTTT; J: TRBJ2-3; V: TRBV4-1; size: -; D: TRBD2
CDR3: CASSPSSYEQYF; DNA: TGTGCCAGCAGCCCTAGCTCCTACGAGCAGTACTTC; J: TRBJ2-7; V: TRBV7-6; size: -; D: -
CDR3: CATGDQSYEQYF; DNA: TGTGCCACCGGGGATCAGTCCTACGAGCAGTACTTC; J: TRBJ2-7; V: TRBV10-3; size: once; D: -
CDR3: CASSPLQSSYEQYF; DNA: TGTGCCAGCAGTCCCCTTCAAAGCTCCTACGAGCAGTACTTC; J: TRBJ2-7; V: TRBV27; size: -; D: -
CDR3: CASSTGRTTNEKLFF; DNA: TGTGCCAGTAGTACCGGACGGACAACTAATGAAAAACTGTTTTTT; J: TRBJ1-4; V: TRBV19; size: once; D: -
CDR3: CASSLEVTHPDEQFF; DNA: TGCGCCAGCAGCTTGGAAGTCACCCATCCCGATGAGCAGTTCTTC; J: TRBJ2-1; V: TRBV5-1; size: -; D: -
CDR3: CASSLVAGGGYEQYF; DNA: TGCGCCAGCAGCCTCGTAGCGGGAGGCGGCTACGAGCAGTACTTC; J: TRBJ2-7; V: TRBV5-1; size: -; D: TRBD2
CDR3: CASRLTVSNQPQHF; DNA: TGTGCCAGCAGGTTGACAGTTAGCAATCAGCCCCAGCATTTT; J: TRBJ1-5; V: TRBV2; size: -; D: -
CDR3: CASRFIDRGTYEQYF; DNA: TGCGCCAGCAGGTTCATCGACAGGGGGACCTACGAGCAGTACTTC; J: TRBJ2-7; V: TRBV5-1; size: -; D: TRBD1
CDR3: CASRDGQGYEQYF; DNA: TGTGCCAGCAGGGACGGGCAGGGCTACGAGCAGTACTTC; J: TRBJ2-7; V: TRBV27; size: once; D: -
CDR3: CASRVPGGRSNYGYTF; DNA: TGTGCCAGTAGGGTTCCCGGGGGACGGAGTAACTATGGCTACACCTTC; J: TRBJ1-2; V: TRBV19; size: once; D: -
CDR3: CASSKDNNYGYTF; DNA: TGTGCCAGTAGTAAGGACAACAACTATGGCTACACCTTC; J: TRBJ1-2; V: TRBV19; size: -; D: -
CDR3: CASSLGPGEGNEQFF; DNA: TGTGCCAGCAGCTTAGGTCCGGGAGAGGGCAATGAGCAGTTCTTC; J: TRBJ2-1; V: TRBV11-3; size: -; D: -
CDR3: CASSLGGGLSYGYTF; DNA: TGTGCCAGCAGTTTAGGGGGGGGCCTTTCCTATGGCTACACCTTC; J: TRBJ1-2; V: TRBV28; size: -; D: -
CDR3: CASSLSVSNQPQHF; DNA: TGTGCCAGCAGTTTATCAGTTAGCAATCAGCCCCAGCATTTT; J: TRBJ1-5; V: TRBV6-6; size: -; D: -
CDR3: CASSSPGTAVYEQYF; DNA: TGTGCCAGCAGTTCCCCCGGGACGGCCGTCTACGAGCAGTACTTC; J: TRBJ2-7; V: TRBV6-6; size: -; D: -
CDR3: CASSLGDRNTGELFF; DNA: TGTGCCAGCAGCTTAGGGGACAGAAACACCGGGGAGCTGTTTTTT; J: TRBJ2-2; V: TRBV11-2; size: -; D: TRBD1
CDR3: CANYGDSRPSMYEQYF; DNA: TGCGCCAACTACGGGGACAGCCGCCCTAGTATGTACGAGCAGTACTTC; J: TRBJ2-7; V: TRBV10-1; size: -; D: TRBD1
CDR3: CASRRLRGRFQYEQYF; DNA: TGTGCCAGCCGCCGTTTAAGAGGGAGGTTTCAATACGAGCAGTACTTC; J: TRBJ2-7; V: TRBV7-2; size: -; D: -
CDR3: CASSLEPGAQETQYF; DNA: TGTGCCAGCAGCTTGGAACCGGGGGCACAGGAGACCCAGTACTTC; J: TRBJ2-5; V: TRBV5-4; size: -; D: -
CDR3: CSGGGGETQYF; DNA: TGCAGCGGCGGAGGTGGTGAGACCCAGTACTTC; J: TRBJ2-5; V: TRBV29-1; size: -; D: -
CDR3: CASFALRVGGQPQHF; DNA: TGTGCCAGCTTTGCCCTCCGTGTGGGCGGTCAGCCCCAGCATTTT; J: TRBJ1-5; V: TRBV28; size: -; D: -
CDR3: CASSKLAGEGETQYF; DNA: TGTGCCAGTAGTAAACTAGCGGGAGAAGGAGAGACCCAGTACTTC; J: TRBJ2-5; V: TRBV19; size: once; D: TRBD2
CDR3: CASSPSGAPYGYTF; DNA: TGTGCCAGCAGCCCCTCGGGGGCCCCTTATGGCTACACCTTC; J: TRBJ1-2; V: TRBV28; size: once; D: -
CDR3: CASSPPRDGLGEQYF; DNA: TGTGCCAGCTCACCCCCCCGGGACGGCCTTGGGGAGCAGTACTTC; J: TRBJ2-7; V: TRBV18; size: -; D: -
CDR3: CASSFGFTGNTIYF; DNA: TGTGCCAGCAGCTTCGGCTTTACTGGAAACACCATATATTTT; J: TRBJ1-3; V: TRBV4-2; size: -; D: -
CDR3: CASSLWGKNQPQHF; DNA: TGTGCCAGCAGTTTGTGGGGGAAGAATCAGCCCCAGCATTTT; J: TRBJ1-5; V: TRBV28; size: -; D: -
CDR3: CASTGRTGSFEQYF; DNA: TGTGCCAGCACGGGGAGGACAGGGTCGTTCGAGCAGTACTTC; J: TRBJ2-7; V: TRBV2; size: -; D: TRBD1
CDR3: CASSEGGLGRGEPQHF; DNA: TGTGCCAGCAGTGAAGGGGGTCTGGGGAGGGGCGAGCCCCAGCATTTT; J: TRBJ1-5; V: TRBV6-1; size: -; D: -
CDR3: CASSAGLGQPQHF; DNA: TGTGCCAGTAGTGCAGGATTGGGTCAGCCCCAGCATTTT; J: TRBJ1-5; V: TRBV19; size: -; D: -
CDR3: CASGLVGQENEQFF; DNA: TGTGCTAGTGGTTTGGTAGGACAGGAGAATGAGCAGTTCTTC; J: TRBJ2-1; V: TRBV12-5; size: -; D: TRBD1
CDR3: CSVDRNYYGYTF; DNA: TGCAGCGTTGATCGGAACTATTATGGCTACACCTTC; J: TRBJ1-2; V: TRBV29-1; size: once; D: -
CDR3: CASSRSGGSYEQYF; DNA: TGTGCCAGCAGCCGATCCGGGGGGTCCTACGAGCAGTACTTC; J: TRBJ2-7; V: TRBV25-1; size: once; D: TRBD2
CDR3: CASSFRDLPYEQYF; DNA: TGTGCCAGCAGTTTCCGGGACCTTCCCTACGAGCAGTACTTC; J: TRBJ2-7; V: TRBV28; size: -; D: -